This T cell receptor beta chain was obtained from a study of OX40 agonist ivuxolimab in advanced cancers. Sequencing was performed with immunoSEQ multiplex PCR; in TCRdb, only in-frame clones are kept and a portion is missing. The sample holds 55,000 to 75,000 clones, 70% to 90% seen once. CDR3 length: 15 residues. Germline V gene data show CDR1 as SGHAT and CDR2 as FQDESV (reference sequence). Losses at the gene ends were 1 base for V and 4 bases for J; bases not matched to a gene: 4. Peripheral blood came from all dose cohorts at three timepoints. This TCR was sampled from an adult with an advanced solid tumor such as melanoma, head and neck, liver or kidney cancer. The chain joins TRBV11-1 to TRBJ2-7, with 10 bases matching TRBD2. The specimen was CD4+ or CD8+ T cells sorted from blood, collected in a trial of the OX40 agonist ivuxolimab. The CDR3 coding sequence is TGTGCCAGCAGCTTAGTGCTAGCGGGAGCGTACGAGCAGTACTTC. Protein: CASSLVLAGAYEQYF.